This record concerns one T cell receptor (beta chain) sequence. This CDR3 region has 16 residues. Germline CDR1 is SGHNT and CDR2 is YYREEE (reference sequence). J gave up 7 bases and V 0 bases, and 4 bases lay outside the gene matches. This sample is part of a study of blood T cell repertoires in COVID-19. Individuals drawn from 20 to 30 US areas were roughly 18 to 89 years old. Before being deemed recovered, Cohort 3 donors had two negative PCRs, clearance, or symptom resolution. Here immunoSEQ multiplex PCR was the method, and the copy in TCRdb shows in-frame clones only, minus some. The repertoire holds 500,000 or so clones, with about 85% as singletons.

The receptor was derived from a woman between 18 and 30 years old who had recovered from COVID-19. The sample taken for sequencing was PBMCs or T cells enriched from blood (not recorded which). This chain connects TRBV5-4 to TRBJ1-6; 10 nucleotides match TRBD1. CDR3 in DNA: TGTGCCAGCAGCTTGGGGGACAGGGGACCGAATTCACCCCTCCACTTT. This encodes CASSLGDRGPNSPLHF.